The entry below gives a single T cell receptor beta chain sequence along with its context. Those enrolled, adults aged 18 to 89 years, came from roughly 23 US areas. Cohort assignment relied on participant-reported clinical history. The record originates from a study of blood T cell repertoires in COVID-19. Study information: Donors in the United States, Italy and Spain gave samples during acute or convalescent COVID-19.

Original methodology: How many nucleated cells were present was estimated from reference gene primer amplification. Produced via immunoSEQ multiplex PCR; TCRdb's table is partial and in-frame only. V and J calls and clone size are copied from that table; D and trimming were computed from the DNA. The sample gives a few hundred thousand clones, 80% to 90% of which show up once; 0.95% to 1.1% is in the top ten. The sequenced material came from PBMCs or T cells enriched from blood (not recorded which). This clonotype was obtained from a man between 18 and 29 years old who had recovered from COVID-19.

The CDR3 loop reads CASSPRPRVEKLFF. The CDR3 nucleotides read TGTGCCAGCAGTCCCCGGCCCAGGGTCGAAAAACTGTTTTTT. The chain recombines TRBV11-2 with TRBJ1-4; possibly TRBD1 for D (5 bases). The CDR3 has 14 amino acids. Germline-derived CDR1 and CDR2 are SGHAT and FQNNGV. V lost 6 bases and J 8 bases, leaving 16 bases between the germline ends.